This entry concerns a single TCR beta chain. The study assigned cohorts using participant-reported clinical history. The data stem from a study of blood T cell repertoires in COVID-19. Study information: COVID-19 samples from acute and convalescent phases originated in the United States, Italy and Spain.

Under the authors' procedure: Counts of nucleated cells, estimated from reference gene primer amplification, were obtained. Libraries were prepared by immunoSEQ multiplex PCR; TCRdb keeps only in-frame clonotypes and omits some of them. V and J calls and clone size are those listed in that table; D and trimming were worked out from the DNA. The sample has more than 60,000 clones; 88% are singletons. This CDR3 region has 13 residues. V lost 2 bases and J lost 8, with 11 bases in between. The V gene's germline CDR1 is SGHDT and CDR2 YYEEEE. The clonotype comes from a woman aged 40 to 50 who had recovered from COVID-19. The rearrangement links TRBV5-6 to TRBJ2-4, with a possible D match to TRBD1 (5 bases). Sequencing was done on a sample of PBMCs or T cells enriched from blood (not recorded which). The CDR3 DNA sequence: TGTGCCAGCAGCTTTTCAGGGATGGACATTCAGTACTTC. Residues: CASSFSGMDIQYF.